What follows are 5 T cell receptor beta chains derived from one specimen sequenced in a study of blood T cells in healthy people across ages. Next came a second PCR, run for about 6 to 12 cycles, which used a sample-barcoded 5' primer along with a J-beta primer mix. TCRdb recomputed calls from the 5' RACE reads with MiXCR, one row per CDR3 protein. The data hold 1,500,000 or so distinct CDR3 sequences, with roughly 64% observed a single time. The specimen was blood. The receptors were sampled from a man between 18 and 29 years old in good health.

The J gene is TRBJ2-1, the V gene TRBV27; 7 positions agree with TRBD2. The length of the CDR3 is 16 residues. CDR1 is MNHEY, CDR2 SMNVEV, per germline (reference sequence). The junction had 4 bases not matched to a gene; V was cut back by 0 bases and J by 2 bases. CDR3: CASSLSVGGTYNEQFF. The CDR3 nucleotides read TGTGCCAGCAGTTTATCGGTCGGGGGGACCTACAATGAGCAGTTCTTC.

The chain recombines TRBV6-5 with TRBJ2-5, with 10 bases that match TRBD2. V lost 0 bases and J lost 5; bases outside the gene matches: 6. In germline, CDR1 is MNHEY, CDR2 SVGAGI. This CDR3 is 16 amino acids long. The CDR3 region has the DNA TGTGCCAGCAGTTACTCCCCTAGCGGGAGTTGGGAGACCCAGTACTTC. Translated: CASSYSPSGSWETQYF.

The chain links TRBV29-1 to TRBJ1-1; D remains ambiguous. Trimming left V 4 bases short and J 6 bases short, with 12 bases between. The CDR3 has 12 amino acids. Germline-derived CDR1 and CDR2 are SQVTM and ANQGSEA. This chain's CDR3 is CSVGVHPSEAFF. CDR3 DNA: TGCAGCGTTGGCGTACACCCCTCTGAAGCTTTCTTT.

V usage is TRBV4-2 and J usage is TRBJ2-7, with TRBD2 identical over 7 bases. CDR1 is LGHNA, CDR2 YNFKEQ, per germline. The CDR3 totals 14 residues. V was clipped by 4 bases and J by 5 bases; unmatched bases: 8. The CDR3, as DNA: TGTGCCAGCAGCCCGACTAGCTCGGTTGACGAGCAGTACTTC. Protein product: CASSPTSSVDEQYF.

V usage is TRBV10-3 and J usage is TRBJ1-1; 7 positions match TRBD1. Germline V CDR1 and CDR2: ENHRY, SYGVKD. CDR3 length: 15 residues. With V trimmed by 4 bases and J by 0 bases, 5 bases remained unmatched. Here the CDR3 reads CAISARDSLNTEAFF. The CDR3 DNA sequence: TGTGCCATCAGTGCGAGGGACAGCTTGAACACTGAAGCTTTCTTT.